One sample yielded the 6 T cell receptor beta chains listed below, sequenced in a study of immune evolution from preneoplasia to lung adenocarcinoma (dated by TCRdb to about 2021). The library relied on the immunoSEQ multiplex PCR assay. TCRdb mirrors the immuneACCESS table, restricted to in-frame sequences. Some clones are absent from its copies; in checked studies, under half trace to an unresolved V gene, and the reason for the others is unknown. The sample data list several thousand clones, and 84% of these were observed just once. About 14% of the sample is taken by the ten largest. Sequenced sample: FFPE normal lung tissue adjacent to the tumor. Every receptor here comes from a person between 45 and 75 years old with lung adenocarcinoma.

The rearrangement links TRBV10-2 to TRBJ1-6; maybe TRBD1 (6 bases). Trimming pared 5 bases from V and 10 bases from J, leaving 24 bases between. Germline V lookup: CDR1 WSHSY, CDR2 SAAADI. This CDR3 comprises 17 residues. The CDR3 here is CASSPTFRPDRSSPLHF. In nucleotides, the CDR3 is TGCGCCAGCAGTCCAACCTTCAGACCGGACAGATCCTCACCCCTCCACTTT.

In nucleotides, the CDR3 is TGCGCCAGCAGCCAAGCGGGAACACTGATCATGAACACTGAAGCTTTCTTT. It specifies CASSQAGTLIMNTEAFF. The chain carries TRBV4-1 and TRBJ1-1; no reliable D call. The CDR3 is made up of 17 amino acids. The V gene's germline CDR1 is MGHRA and CDR2 YSYEKL. V was clipped by 1 base and J by 0 bases, with 15 bases between them.

This clone was observed a single time. V usage is TRBV5-1 and J usage is TRBJ2-5; D unresolved. V lost 1 base, J lost 1 base, and 11 bases lay in between. The CDR3 is made up of 15 amino acids. Germline V lookup: CDR1 SGHRS, CDR2 YFSETQ. Written as DNA, the CDR3 is TGCGCCAGCAGCTTGCAAGGGCGGCTCCAAGAGACCCAGTACTTC. Protein sequence: CASSLQGRLQETQYF.

The chain employs TRBV7-9 and TRBJ2-3; the D is unclear. From germline, CDR1 is SEHNR and CDR2 FQNEAQ (reference sequence). Between the trimmed V and J ends, which lost 5 bases and 6 bases, there was a span of 9 bases. This CDR3 is built from 12 residues. This chain's CDR3 is CASSPYADTQYF. In nucleotides, the CDR3 is TGTGCCAGCAGCCCATACGCGGATACGCAGTATTTT.

The chain carries TRBV2 and TRBJ1-1; no clear D. CDR1 and CDR2 (germline): SNHLY, FYNNEI. V shed 5 bases and J shed 3 bases, with 7 bases lying between them. The CDR3 is 12 residues long. CDR3 amino acids: CASSRDHTEAFF. The DNA for the CDR3 is TGTGCCAGCAGTAGGGATCACACTGAAGCTTTCTTT.

The J gene is TRBJ1-2, the V gene TRBV5-1; TRBD1 is a possible D gene (6 bases). The CDR3 has 15 amino acids. V lost 0 bases to trimming and J lost 4 bases, with 13 bases between them. The V gene's germline CDR1 is SGHRS and CDR2 YFSETQ. The CDR3 sequence is CASSLGDQGFYGYTF. The CDR3 DNA sequence: TGCGCCAGCAGCTTGGGGGACCAGGGGTTCTATGGCTACACCTTC.